These T cell receptor beta chains were read from a single sample in a study of blood T cell repertoires in COVID-19. Method: immunoSEQ multiplex PCR; TCRdb's copy keeps in-frame clones and lacks some. The data contain about 160,000 clones, approximately 80% of them singletons. The material sequenced was peripheral blood. The receptor set was obtained from a woman of 80 years or more with acute or convalescent COVID-19. Both conserved end residues are part of each CDR3. D genes are given only for firm matches. Clone size appears in some rows only: once, few, many, or a class for an expanded clone.

CDR3 protein: CASRRTERFSNQPQHF; J gene: TRBJ1-5; D gene: .; V gene: TRBV2; clone size: .
CDR3 protein: CASSFGQGSTGELFF; J gene: TRBJ2-2; D gene: TRBD1; V gene: TRBV7-9; clone size: .
CDR3 protein: CASSYRVGNTEAFF; J gene: TRBJ1-1; D gene: .; V gene: TRBV11-1; clone size: once
CDR3 protein: CASSSGQGENYGYTF; J gene: TRBJ1-2; D gene: TRBD1; V gene: TRBV4-2; clone size: .
CDR3 protein: CASSLGQGQNGYTF; J gene: TRBJ1-2; D gene: TRBD1; V gene: TRBV7-2; clone size: .
CDR3 protein: CAWAGTPGVTFF; J gene: TRBJ1-1; D gene: .; V gene: TRBV30; clone size: .
CDR3 protein: CASSGSSRVPYNEQFF; J gene: TRBJ2-1; D gene: .; V gene: TRBV2; clone size: .
CDR3 protein: CATSDSDRLGAETQYF; J gene: TRBJ2-5; D gene: .; V gene: TRBV24-1; clone size: .
CDR3 protein: CASSLVASGGRTDTQYF; J gene: TRBJ2-3; D gene: TRBD2; V gene: TRBV11-2; clone size: .
CDR3 protein: CASSPGRLAGVNEQFF; J gene: TRBJ2-1; D gene: TRBD2; V gene: TRBV5-4; clone size: few
CDR3 protein: CASSQDPGGRYGYTF; J gene: TRBJ1-2; D gene: .; V gene: TRBV3-1/TRBV3-2; clone size: .
CDR3 protein: CASSVGQVNTEAFF; J gene: TRBJ1-1; D gene: .; V gene: TRBV9; clone size: once
CDR3 protein: CAIRWDRGNYGYTF; J gene: TRBJ1-2; D gene: TRBD1; V gene: TRBV10-3; clone size: .
CDR3 protein: CASSWDSGGFYNEQFF; J gene: TRBJ2-1; D gene: TRBD2; V gene: TRBV6-5; clone size: .
CDR3 protein: CASSPDRGNEKLFF; J gene: TRBJ1-4; D gene: TRBD1; V gene: TRBV18; clone size: .
CDR3 protein: CASSPGSNQPQHF; J gene: TRBJ1-5; D gene: .; V gene: TRBV18; clone size: .
CDR3 protein: CASSLRLATSTDTQYF; J gene: TRBJ2-3; D gene: TRBD2; V gene: TRBV5-1; clone size: .
CDR3 protein: CASPGQLGEQYF; J gene: TRBJ2-7; D gene: .; V gene: TRBV30; clone size: .